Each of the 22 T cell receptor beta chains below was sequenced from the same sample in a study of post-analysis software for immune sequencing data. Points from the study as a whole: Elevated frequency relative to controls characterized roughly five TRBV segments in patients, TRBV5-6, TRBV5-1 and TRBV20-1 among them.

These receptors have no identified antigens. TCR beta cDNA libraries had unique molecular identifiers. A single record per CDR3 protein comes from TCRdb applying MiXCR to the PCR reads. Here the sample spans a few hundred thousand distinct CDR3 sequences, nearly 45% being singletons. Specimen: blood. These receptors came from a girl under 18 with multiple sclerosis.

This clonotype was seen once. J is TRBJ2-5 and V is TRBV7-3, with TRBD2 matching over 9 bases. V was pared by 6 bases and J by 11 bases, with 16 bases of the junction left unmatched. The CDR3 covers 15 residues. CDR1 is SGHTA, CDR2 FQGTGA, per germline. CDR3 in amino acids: CASRSLAGDYNEQYF. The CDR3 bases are TGTGCCAGCAGGTCATTAGCGGGGGACTACAATGAGCAGTACTTC.

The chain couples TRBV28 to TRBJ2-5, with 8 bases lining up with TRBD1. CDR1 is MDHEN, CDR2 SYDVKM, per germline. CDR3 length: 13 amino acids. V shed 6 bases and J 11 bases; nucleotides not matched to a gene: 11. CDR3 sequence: CASRGTGYNEQYF. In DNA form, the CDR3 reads TGTGCCAGCAGGGGGACAGGTTACAATGAGCAGTACTTC.

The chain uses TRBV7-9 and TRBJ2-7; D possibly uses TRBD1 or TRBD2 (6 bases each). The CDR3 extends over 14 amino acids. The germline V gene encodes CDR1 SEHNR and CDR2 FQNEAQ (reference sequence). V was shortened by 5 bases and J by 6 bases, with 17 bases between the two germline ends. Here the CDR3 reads CASSRGQGMGEQYF. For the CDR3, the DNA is TGTGCCAGCAGCCGGGGGCAGGGCATGGGCGAGCAGTACTTC.

The chain's CDR3 is CSASRLAGGYEQFF. Here the CDR3 DNA reads TGCAGTGCTAGCCGACTAGCGGGAGGGTATGAGCAGTTCTTC. The chain recombines TRBV20-1 with TRBJ2-1, with TRBD2 identical over 14 bases. Germline values: CDR1 DFQATT, CDR2 SNEGSKA (reference sequence). With V trimmed by 3 bases and J by 8 bases, 3 bases remained unmatched. This CDR3 comprises 14 residues.

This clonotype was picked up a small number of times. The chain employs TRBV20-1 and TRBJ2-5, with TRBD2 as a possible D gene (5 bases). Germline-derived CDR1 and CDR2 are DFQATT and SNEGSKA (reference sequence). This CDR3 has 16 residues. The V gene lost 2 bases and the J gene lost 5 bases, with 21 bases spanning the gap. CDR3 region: CSARSWEPTVGETQYF. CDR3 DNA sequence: TGCAGTGCTAGAAGTTGGGAGCCCACGGTGGGGGAGACCCAGTACTTC.

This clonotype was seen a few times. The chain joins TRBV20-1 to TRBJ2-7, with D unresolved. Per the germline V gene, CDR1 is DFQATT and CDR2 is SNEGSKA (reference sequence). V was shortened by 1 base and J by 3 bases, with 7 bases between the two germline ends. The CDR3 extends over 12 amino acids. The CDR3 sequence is CSARGGYYEQYF. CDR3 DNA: TGCAGTGCTAGAGGGGGTTACTACGAGCAGTACTTC.

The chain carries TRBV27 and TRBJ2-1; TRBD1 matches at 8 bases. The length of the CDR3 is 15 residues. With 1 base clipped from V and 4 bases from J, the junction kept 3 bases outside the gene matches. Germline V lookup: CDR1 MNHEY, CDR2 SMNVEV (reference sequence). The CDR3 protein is CASSLWDRRYNEQFF. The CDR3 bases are TGTGCCAGCAGTTTATGGGACAGGAGATACAATGAGCAGTTCTTC.

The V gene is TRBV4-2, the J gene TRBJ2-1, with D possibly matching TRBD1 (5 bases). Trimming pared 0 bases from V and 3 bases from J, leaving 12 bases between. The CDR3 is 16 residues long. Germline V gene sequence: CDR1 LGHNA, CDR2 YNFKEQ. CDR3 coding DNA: TGTGCCAGCAGCCAAGATAGGGGCTACCTCTACAATGAGCAGTTCTTC. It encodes CASSQDRGYLYNEQFF.

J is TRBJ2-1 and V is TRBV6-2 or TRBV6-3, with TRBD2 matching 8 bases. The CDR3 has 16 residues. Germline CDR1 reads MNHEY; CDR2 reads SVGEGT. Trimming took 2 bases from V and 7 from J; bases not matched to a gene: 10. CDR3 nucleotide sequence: TGTGCCAGCAGTTACCCGACACGGGAGGGCCTGAATGAGCAGTTCTTC. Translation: CASSYPTREGLNEQFF.

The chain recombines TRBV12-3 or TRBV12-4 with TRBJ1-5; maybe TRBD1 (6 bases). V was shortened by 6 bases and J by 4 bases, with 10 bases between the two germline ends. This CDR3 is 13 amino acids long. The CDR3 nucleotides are TGTGCCAGCAGCCCCACAGGGAATCAGCCCCAGCATTTT. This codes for CASSPTGNQPQHF.

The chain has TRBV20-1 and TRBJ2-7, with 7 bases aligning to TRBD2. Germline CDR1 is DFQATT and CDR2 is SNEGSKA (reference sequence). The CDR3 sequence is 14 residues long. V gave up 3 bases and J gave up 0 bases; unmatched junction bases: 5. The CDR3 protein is CSASTAGASYEQYF. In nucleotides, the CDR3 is TGCAGTGCTAGTACCGCGGGAGCCTCCTACGAGCAGTACTTC.

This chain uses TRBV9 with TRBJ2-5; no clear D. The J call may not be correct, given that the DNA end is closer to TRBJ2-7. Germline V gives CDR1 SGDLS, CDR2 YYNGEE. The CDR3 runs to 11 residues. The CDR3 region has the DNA TGTGCCAGCAGCGTAGTCCACGAGCAGTACTTC. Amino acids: CASSVVHEQYF.

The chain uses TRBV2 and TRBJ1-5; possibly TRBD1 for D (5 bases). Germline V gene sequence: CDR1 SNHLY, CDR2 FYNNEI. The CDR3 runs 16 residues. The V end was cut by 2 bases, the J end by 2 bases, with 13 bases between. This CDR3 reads CASSEFGPGRNQPQHF. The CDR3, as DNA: TGTGCCAGCAGTGAATTCGGTCCGGGACGCAATCAGCCCCAGCATTTT.

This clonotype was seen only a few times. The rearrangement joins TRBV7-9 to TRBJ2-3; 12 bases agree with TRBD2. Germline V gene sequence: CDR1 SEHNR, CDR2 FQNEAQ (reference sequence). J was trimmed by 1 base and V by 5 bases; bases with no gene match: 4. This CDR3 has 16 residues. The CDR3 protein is CASSLPSGRGTDTQYF. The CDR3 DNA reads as TGTGCCAGCAGCCTACCTAGCGGGAGGGGCACAGATACGCAGTATTTT.

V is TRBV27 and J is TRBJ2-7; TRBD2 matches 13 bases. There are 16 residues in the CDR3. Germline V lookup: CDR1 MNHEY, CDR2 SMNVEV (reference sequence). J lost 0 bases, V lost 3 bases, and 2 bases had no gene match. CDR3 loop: CASSFGLAGASYEQYF. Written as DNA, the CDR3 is TGTGCCAGCAGTTTCGGACTAGCGGGGGCCTCCTACGAGCAGTACTTC.

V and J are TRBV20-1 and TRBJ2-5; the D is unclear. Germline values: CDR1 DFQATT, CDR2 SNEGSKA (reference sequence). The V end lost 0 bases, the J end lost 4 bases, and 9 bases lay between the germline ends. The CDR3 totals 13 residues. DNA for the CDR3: TGCAGTGCTAGAGATCCCGTAGGAGAGACCCAGTACTTC. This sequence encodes CSARDPVGETQYF.

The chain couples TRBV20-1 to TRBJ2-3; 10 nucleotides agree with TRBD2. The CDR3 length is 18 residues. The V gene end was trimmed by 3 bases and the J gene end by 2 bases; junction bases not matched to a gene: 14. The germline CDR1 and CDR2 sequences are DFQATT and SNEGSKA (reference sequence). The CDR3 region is CSASALAGKRGPTDTQYF. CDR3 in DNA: TGCAGTGCTAGCGCACTAGCGGGGAAACGAGGGCCCACAGATACGCAGTATTTT.

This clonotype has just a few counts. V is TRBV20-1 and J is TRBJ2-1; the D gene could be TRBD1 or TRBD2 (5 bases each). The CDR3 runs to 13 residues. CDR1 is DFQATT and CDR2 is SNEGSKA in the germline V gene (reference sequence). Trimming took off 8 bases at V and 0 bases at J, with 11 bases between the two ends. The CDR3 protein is CSLPGRSYNEQFF. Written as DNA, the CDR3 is TGCAGTCTACCGGGACGCTCCTACAATGAGCAGTTCTTC.

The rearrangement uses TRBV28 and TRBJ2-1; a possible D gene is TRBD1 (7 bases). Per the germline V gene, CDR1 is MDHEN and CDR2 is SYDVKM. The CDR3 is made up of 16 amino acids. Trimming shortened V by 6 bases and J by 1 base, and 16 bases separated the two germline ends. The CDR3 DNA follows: TGTGCCAGCAGGTCCGACAGGGCGGGGTCCTACAATGAGCAGTTCTTC. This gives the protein CASRSDRAGSYNEQFF.

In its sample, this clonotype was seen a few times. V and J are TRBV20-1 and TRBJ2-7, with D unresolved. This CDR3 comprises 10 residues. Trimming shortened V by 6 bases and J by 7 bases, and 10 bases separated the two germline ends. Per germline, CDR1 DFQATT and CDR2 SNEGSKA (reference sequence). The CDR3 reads CSAVREEQYF. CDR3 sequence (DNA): TGCAGTGCCGTCCGTGAAGAGCAGTACTTC.

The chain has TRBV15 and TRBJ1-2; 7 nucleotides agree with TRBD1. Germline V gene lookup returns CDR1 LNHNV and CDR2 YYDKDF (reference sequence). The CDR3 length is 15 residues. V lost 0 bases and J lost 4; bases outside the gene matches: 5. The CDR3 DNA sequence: TGTGCCACCAGCAGAGATTTAGGACAGGTCTATGGCTACACCTTC. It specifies CATSRDLGQVYGYTF. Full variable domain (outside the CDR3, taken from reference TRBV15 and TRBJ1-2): DAMVIQNPRYQVTQFGKPVTLSCSQTLNHNVMYWYQQKSSQAPKLLFHYYDKDFNNEADTPDNFQSRRPNTSFCFLDIRSPGLGDTAMYLCATSRDLGQVYGYTFGSGTRLTVV.

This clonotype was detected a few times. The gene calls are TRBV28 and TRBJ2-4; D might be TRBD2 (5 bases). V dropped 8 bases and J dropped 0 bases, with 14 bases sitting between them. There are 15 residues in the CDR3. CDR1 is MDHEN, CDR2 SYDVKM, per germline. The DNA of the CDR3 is TGTGCCAGCTCTATGGGTGGACTAGCCAAAAACATTCAGTACTTC. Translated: CASSMGGLAKNIQYF.